The T cell receptor (beta chain) under discussion was sequenced for a study of response to subunit inactivated influenza vaccine. General study results and limits: There was a suggestion from the authors that each seasonal influenza vaccination recruits few new T cells.

One entry per CDR3 protein, called by TCRdb with MiXCR from the RT-PCR reads. The sample includes around 480,000 distinct CDR3 sequences, approximately 11% of them seen just once. This clonotype has just a few counts. Its antigen is still unknown. The clonotype comes from a man aged 50 or older who received an inactivated influenza vaccine. Here the sequenced sample was PBMCs from blood, taken 35 to 45 days after vaccination.

CDR3 nucleotides: TGTGCCAGCAGCACAGAAACAGGGCCCCGAAACACCATATATTTT. Its translation: CASSTETGPRNTIYF. The chain uses TRBV9 and TRBJ1-3; D may be TRBD1 (6 bases). CDR3 length equals 15 residues. The germline CDR1 and CDR2 sequences are SGDLS and YYNGEE. V was cut by 4 bases and J by 5 bases, with 16 bases left in between.